This is a list of T cell receptor beta chains from one sample in a study of blood T cell repertoires in COVID-19. Repertoires were generated with immunoSEQ multiplex PCR, while TCRdb's copy carries only in-frame clones and drops some. The sample lists roughly 41,000 clones, around 86% occurring once. The source material was peripheral blood. The source of these receptors is a human donor in a cohort sampled during active COVID-19. Each CDR3 is given with its conserved first and last residue. A D gene is named only where the DNA matches it firmly. Part of the rows lack a size; the others show once, few, many or a class for expanded clones.

j_call	v_call	d_call	clone_size	cdr3_aa	cdr3_nt
TRBJ2-3	TRBV7-2	TRBD1	-	CASSQQGAGADTQYF	TGTGCCAGCAGCCAACAGGGGGCAGGGGCAGATACGCAGTATTTT
TRBJ1-6	TRBV18	-	-	CASSPGRTYNSPLHF	TGTGCCAGCTCGCCAGGGAGGACCTATAATTCACCCCTCCACTTT
TRBJ1-6	TRBV28	-	few	CASSLIRLGHNSPLHF	TGTGCCAGCAGTTTAATCCGCCTGGGGCATAATTCACCCCTCCACTTT
TRBJ1-6	TRBV3-1/TRBV3-2	TRBD1	-	CASSPGDSRNSPLHF	TGTGCCAGCAGCCCTGGGGACAGCCGAAATTCACCCCTCCACTTT
TRBJ2-7	TRBV6-1	TRBD2	once	CASSESGGLVAAYEQYF	TGTGCCAGCAGTGAAAGCGGGGGACTAGTAGCCGCCTACGAGCAGTACTTC
TRBJ2-3	TRBV4-1	-	-	CASSQFGLSTDTQYF	TGCGCCAGCAGCCAATTTGGACTTTCCACAGATACGCAGTATTTT
TRBJ2-5	TRBV18	-	-	CASSLSPIRETQYF	TGTGCCAGCTCACTCTCACCCATCCGGGAGACCCAGTACTTC
TRBJ2-7	TRBV5-1	TRBD1	-	CASSTNPRDSGSLRYEQYF	TGCGCCAGCAGCACAAATCCTAGGGACAGTGGCAGTCTACGCTACGAGCAGTACTTC
TRBJ1-6	TRBV30	-	-	CAWRRDNSPLHF	TGTGCCTGGAGGCGGGATAATTCACCCCTCCACTTT
TRBJ2-3	TRBV28	TRBD1	-	CASSGRQGSTDTQYF	TGTGCCAGCAGTGGGCGACAGGGGAGCACAGATACGCAGTATTTT
TRBJ2-7	TRBV5-5	-	-	CASSFHDGSLGEQYF	TGTGCCAGCAGCTTTCACGACGGGAGCTTGGGCGAGCAGTACTTC
TRBJ1-5	TRBV12-3/TRBV12-4	-	once	CASSFSSNQPQHF	TGTGCCAGCAGTTTTAGCAGCAATCAGCCCCAGCATTTT
TRBJ1-4	TRBV7-9	-	-	CASSLTATNEKLFF	TGTGCCAGCAGCTTAACAGCAACTAATGAAAAACTGTTTTTT
TRBJ1-2	TRBV19	-	-	CASSNDKMDGYTF	TGTGCCAGTAGCAATGACAAGATGGATGGCTACACCTTC
TRBJ2-1	TRBV5-4	TRBD1	-	CASSLTGSSYNEQFF	TGTGCCAGCAGCCTGACAGGGAGCTCCTACAATGAGCAGTTCTTC
TRBJ2-5	TRBV7-9	-	-	CASSLTLAWETQYF	TGTGCCAGCAGCTTAACGTTAGCATGGGAGACCCAGTACTTC
TRBJ2-5	TRBV19	TRBD2	-	CASRNTLTSGSEVETQYF	TGTGCCAGTAGAAACACCCTGACTAGCGGGAGCGAGGTAGAGACCCAGTACTTC
TRBJ1-2	TRBV6-6	TRBD1	-	CASSYFDQGANYGYTF	TGTGCCAGCAGTTACTTTGACCAGGGGGCTAACTATGGCTACACCTTC
TRBJ1-3	TRBV14	-	-	CASSLGDELRSGNTIYF	TGTGCCAGCAGCCTCGGAGACGAATTGCGCTCTGGAAACACCATATATTTT
TRBJ1-5	TRBV2	-	once	CASKSTGNQPQHF	TGTGCCAGCAAGAGCACAGGCAATCAGCCCCAGCATTTT
TRBJ2-5	TRBV6-1	-	few	CASSEATGGGETQYF	TGTGCCAGCAGTGAAGCAACAGGGGGGGGAGAGACCCAGTACTTC
TRBJ2-1	TRBV25-1	TRBD2	once	CASSELAGVAEQFF	TGTGCCAGCAGTGAACTAGCGGGAGTGGCTGAGCAGTTCTTC
TRBJ1-1	TRBV27	-	once	CASSLRGSTEAFF	TGTGCCAGCAGTTTAAGGGGGAGCACTGAAGCTTTCTTT
TRBJ1-2	TRBV13	-	-	CASSLDASGANYGYTF	TGTGCCAGCAGCTTAGACGCCTCAGGGGCCAACTATGGCTACACCTTC
TRBJ1-6	TRBV11-2	TRBD1	-	CASSPGQTSNSPLHF	TGTGCCAGCAGTCCGGGACAGACTTCTAATTCACCCCTCCACTTT
TRBJ1-1	TRBV29-1	-	medium-sized	CSVPRTVPGEAFF	TGCAGCGTTCCTCGGACCGTTCCAGGGGAAGCTTTCTTT
TRBJ2-5	TRBV7-2	TRBD2	-	CASSLGSGGHRGSQYF	TGTGCCAGCAGCTTAGGGAGCGGGGGCCACCGGGGGTCCCAGTACTTC
TRBJ2-1	TRBV7-9	TRBD2	-	CASTTPFSSGHTAYNEQFF	TGTGCCAGCACCACTCCCTTTTCTAGCGGGCACACAGCCTACAATGAGCAGTTCTTC
TRBJ1-6	TRBV7-6	-	-	CASSPDSGPNSPLHF	TGTGCCAGCAGTCCTGACTCGGGTCCGAATTCACCCCTCCACTTT
TRBJ1-1	TRBV30	-	-	CACLDGEHTEAFF	TGTGCCTGTCTTGATGGGGAGCACACTGAAGCTTTCTTT
TRBJ1-1	TRBV5-4	TRBD1	-	CASSAGTGGSTEAFF	TGTGCCAGCAGCGCCGGGACAGGGGGTTCCACTGAAGCTTTCTTT
TRBJ1-1	TRBV19	-	-	CASSKVMGATEAFF	TGTGCCAGTAGTAAGGTTATGGGGGCCACTGAAGCTTTCTTT
TRBJ1-3	TRBV10-3	-	-	CAISEYRNSGNTIYF	TGTGCCATCAGTGAATACAGGAACTCTGGAAACACCATATATTTT
TRBJ2-5	TRBV2	TRBD2	-	CASKRDAQETQYF	TGTGCCAGCAAGCGGGACGCCCAAGAGACCCAGTACTTC
TRBJ2-7	TRBV28	-	-	CASTDSREQYF	TGTGCCAGCACAGACAGTCGAGAGCAGTACTTC
TRBJ2-5	TRBV6-6	TRBD2	-	CASSYPSGGQETQYF	TGTGCCAGCAGTTACCCTAGCGGGGGACAAGAGACCCAGTACTTC
TRBJ1-1	TRBV5-4	-	-	CASSLQPNTEAFF	TGTGCCAGCAGCTTACAACCGAACACTGAAGCTTTCTTT
TRBJ2-3	TRBV9	TRBD1	-	CASSPRDRLTDTQYF	TGTGCCAGCAGCCCGCGGGACAGGCTCACAGATACGCAGTATTTT
TRBJ2-3	TRBV6-2/TRBV6-3	TRBD2	-	CASSYSGAGGFTDTQYF	TGTGCCAGCAGTTACTCCGGAGCGGGGGGGTTCACAGATACGCAGTATTTT
TRBJ2-5	TRBV4-3	TRBD2	-	CASSQERGASETQYF	TGCGCCAGCAGCCAAGAGCGGGGGGCCTCAGAGACCCAGTACTTC
TRBJ2-1	TRBV9	-	-	CASGPFLVF	TGTGCCAGCGGCCCATTTTTGGTCTTC
TRBJ1-1	TRBV18	-	-	CASSPWEGGNTEAFF	TGTGCCAGCTCACCATGGGAGGGGGGGAACACTGAAGCTTTCTTT
TRBJ2-1	TRBV4-2	TRBD2	-	CASSQGTTSGGADEQFF	TGTGCCAGCAGCCAAGGGACGACTAGCGGGGGGGCCGATGAGCAGTTCTTC
TRBJ2-2	TRBV5-1	TRBD2	-	CASSALAGGHTGELFF	TGCGCCAGCAGCGCCCTAGCGGGGGGGCACACCGGGGAGCTGTTTTTT